Listed here are 19 T cell receptor beta chains from one sample, sequenced in a study of blood T cell repertoires in COVID-19 (dated by TCRdb to the early 2020s). The library was built by means of the immunoSEQ multiplex PCR assay. Not all clones reach the TCRdb copy of this immuneACCESS table, which keeps in-frame sequences only. Checked studies attribute under half of the gap to unresolved V genes and leave the rest unexplained. The sample contains roughly 140,000 clones, 80% to 90% of them found a single time. The top ten constitute under 3.5% of the sample. Sequenced input: peripheral blood. These receptors were collected from a man aged 65 to 79 with acute or convalescent COVID-19.

This chain uses TRBV6-2 or TRBV6-3 with TRBJ2-7; D may be TRBD2 (7 bases). From germline, CDR1 is MNHEY and CDR2 SVGEGT. Trimming stripped 0 bases from V and 2 bases from J, with 17 bases between. CDR3 length: 17 residues. The CDR3 nucleotides are TGTGCCAGCAGTTACTCCCTGGGGGCGGGAGCCCCCTACGAGCAGTACTTC. It specifies CASSYSLGAGAPYEQYF.

V gene TRBV7-6 combines with J gene TRBJ2-7; 11 bases match TRBD1. The V gene's germline CDR1 is SGHVS and CDR2 FNYEAQ. Trimming cost V 1 base and J 6 bases; bases outside gene matches: 2. The CDR3 runs to 14 residues. The CDR3 region is CASSLGDRGGEQYF. In nucleotides, the CDR3 is TGTGCCAGCAGCTTAGGGGACAGGGGGGGCGAGCAGTACTTC.

This clone has just one count. The chain carries TRBV24-1 and TRBJ2-1, with 8 nucleotides matching TRBD1. This CDR3 has 16 amino acids. Germline trimming cut 4 bases from V and 8 bases from J; bases unmatched to any gene: 12. Per germline, CDR1 KGHDR and CDR2 SFDVKD. CDR3: CATSDTGQGGVDEQFF. Here the CDR3 DNA reads TGTGCCACCAGTGACACCGGACAGGGCGGTGTCGATGAGCAGTTCTTC.

The chain uses TRBV30 and TRBJ2-3, with 15 bases fitting TRBD2. V gave up 5 bases and J gave up 4 bases; unmatched junction bases: 19. CDR3 size: 20 residues. CDR1 GTSNPN and CDR2 SVGIG come from the germline V gene (reference sequence). In DNA form, the CDR3 reads TGTGCCTGGGGTCCAAAACGGACTAGCGGGAGGGCCGGGTCGTCAGATACGCAGTATTTT. It codes for CAWGPKRTSGRAGSSDTQYF. Using reference TRBV30 and TRBJ2-3 for the parts outside the CDR3, the full variable domain is SQTIHQWPATLVQPVGSPLSLECTVEGTSNPNLYWYRQAAGRGLQLLFYSVGIGQISSEVPQNLSASRPQDRQFILSSKKLLLSDSGFYLCAWGPKRTSGRAGSSDTQYFGPGTRLTVL.

This CDR3 is CATSVRLWTGRKPFYSYEQYF. CDR3 sequence (DNA): TGTGCCACCAGTGTTAGGCTCTGGACAGGTCGTAAACCCTTTTACTCCTACGAGCAGTACTTC. The chain combines TRBV24-1 with TRBJ2-7, with 7 bases fitting TRBD1. The CDR3 spans 21 residues. J lost 0 bases, V lost 5 bases, and 24 bases had no gene match. In germline, CDR1 is KGHDR, CDR2 SFDVKD.

This chain connects TRBV18 to TRBJ1-2; D remains ambiguous. The length of the CDR3 is 14 residues. V was cut by 2 bases and J by 4 bases, with 11 bases left in between. CDR1 is KGHSH and CDR2 is LQKENI in the germline V gene. DNA of the CDR3: TGTGCCAGCTCACCAACGGGCCGGGGCTATGGCTACACCTTC. Protein sequence: CASSPTGRGYGYTF. Using reference TRBV18 and TRBJ1-2 for the parts outside the CDR3, the full variable domain is NAGVMQNPRHLVRRRGQEARLRCSPMKGHSHVYWYRQLPEEGLKFMVYLQKENIIDESGMPKERFSAEFPKEGPSILRIQQVVRGDSAAYFCASSPTGRGYGYTFGSGTRLTVV.

The chain uses TRBV28 and TRBJ2-7, with a weak D call TRBD1 (5 bases). The germline CDR1 and CDR2 sequences are MDHEN and SYDVKM. CDR3 length equals 13 residues. V lost 7 bases and J lost 1, with 11 bases in between. CDR3 residues: CASTGHTSYEQYF. CDR3 nucleotide sequence: TGTGCCAGCACAGGACATACGTCCTACGAGCAGTACTTC. Drawing the rest from reference TRBV28 and TRBJ2-7, the complete variable domain is DVKVTQSSRYLVKRTGEKVFLECVQDMDHENMFWYRQDPGLGLRLIYFSYDVKMKEKGDIPEGYSVSREKKERFSLILESASTNQTSMYLCASTGHTSYEQYFGPGTRLTVT.

The rearrangement uses TRBV5-6 and TRBJ2-7, with TRBD2 matching over 7 bases. The CDR3 is made up of 15 amino acids. Germline V gene lookup returns CDR1 SGHDT and CDR2 YYEEEE. The V segment lost 0 bases and the J segment 2 bases; nucleotides outside the gene matches: 5. CDR3: CASSLVRLAAYEQYF. CDR3 DNA sequence: TGTGCCAGCAGCTTGGTTCGTCTAGCGGCCTACGAGCAGTACTTC.

The chain carries TRBV6-2 or TRBV6-3 and TRBJ2-1; TRBD1 is a possible D gene (6 bases). The CDR3 has 15 residues. Trimming cost V 6 bases and J 2 bases, with 14 bases left between them. Germline lookup yields CDR1 MNHEY and CDR2 SVGEGT. CDR3 region: CASSNRDNPYNEQFF. The CDR3 bases are TGTGCCAGCAGCAACCGGGACAATCCCTACAATGAGCAGTTCTTC.

This rearrangement joins TRBV4-3 to TRBJ2-3; tentative D call: TRBD2 (5 bases). CDR3 length: 18 residues. Trimming took 5 bases from V and 0 from J, leaving 21 bases between them. Germline CDR1 reads LGHNA; CDR2 reads YSLEER. Written as DNA, the CDR3 is TGCGCCAGCAGCGCCGGTGCGGGTGTCGGGGTTAGCACAGATACGCAGTATTTT. This gives the protein CASSAGAGVGVSTDTQYF.

The chain links TRBV18 to TRBJ2-5; 7 positions agree with TRBD2. The CDR3 consists of 15 residues. Germline V lookup: CDR1 KGHSH, CDR2 LQKENI. V lost 2 bases to trimming and J lost 3 bases; unmatched junction nucleotides: 6. The CDR3 DNA follows: TGTGCCAGCTCACCAAGTCCAGGGAGGGAAGAGACCCAGTACTTC. The encoded protein is CASSPSPGREETQYF.

V usage is TRBV23-1 and J usage is TRBJ2-1; TRBD2 aligns across 10 bases. Being an ORF, TRBV23-1 has a function that is uncertain. Germline trimming cut 4 bases from V and 6 bases from J; bases unmatched to any gene: 3. CDR3 size: 14 residues. CDR3 protein: CASSPSGSGNEQFF. The DNA for the CDR3 is TGCGCCAGCAGTCCTAGCGGGAGTGGCAATGAGCAGTTCTTC.

The chain recombines TRBV5-1 with TRBJ1-2, with 12 nucleotides matching TRBD1. Germline V gene data show CDR1 as SGHRS and CDR2 as YFSETQ. The CDR3 has 16 amino acids. J was trimmed by 5 bases and V by 4 bases; bases with no gene match: 9. CDR3 nucleotide sequence: TGCGCCAGCAGCGCTCGGGACAGGGGGCGCGGTTATGGCTACACCTTC. Translating gives CASSARDRGRGYGYTF.

The chain is built from TRBV15 and TRBJ2-7, with no clear D. Germline-derived CDR1 and CDR2 are LNHNV and YYDKDF (reference sequence). CDR3 length: 13 amino acids. V was trimmed by 6 bases and J by 0 bases, leaving 9 bases between them. This CDR3 is CATSGQYSYEQYF. The DNA of the CDR3 is TGTGCCACCAGTGGGCAGTACTCCTACGAGCAGTACTTC.

The V call is TRBV5-1, the J call TRBJ2-7; the D gene is possibly TRBD2 (7 bases). The CDR3 contains 15 residues. V lost 2 bases and J lost 0, with 12 bases in between. The germline gives CDR1 SGHRS, CDR2 YFSETQ. CDR3 DNA sequence: TGCGCCAGCAGCTTAGGGGGAGGGAGCTCCTACGAGCAGTACTTC. Translation: CASSLGGGSSYEQYF.

This chain uses TRBV7-2 with TRBJ2-5, with TRBD2 matching over 8 bases. This CDR3 has 15 amino acids. CDR1 is SGHTA and CDR2 is FQGNSA in the germline V gene. The trim removed 5 bases at V and 3 bases at J, leaving 8 bases unmatched. Here the CDR3 DNA reads TGTGCCAGCAGCACTGTAGCGGGGCCCGAAGAGACCCAGTACTTC. It encodes CASSTVAGPEETQYF.

The chain carries TRBV2 and TRBJ1-5; 8 nucleotides match TRBD1. V lost 8 bases, J lost 4 bases, and 7 bases stayed unmatched. CDR1 is SNHLY and CDR2 is FYNNEI in the germline V gene. CDR3 length: 14 amino acids. The CDR3 sequence: CASAGQGANQPQHF. The CDR3 nucleotides read TGTGCCAGCGCAGGACAGGGCGCAAATCAGCCCCAGCATTTT.

Regarding this clone: One end of the junction is discordant with germline, which a read error may explain. J is TRBJ2-5 and V is TRBV7-7, with a possible D match to TRBD2 (5 bases). Germline-derived CDR1 and CDR2 are SSHAT and FNYEAQ (reference sequence). This CDR3 comprises 15 residues. The CDR3 sequence: CASSLEAGPQETQYF. The CDR3 coding sequence is TGTGCTAGCAGCTTAGAGGCGGGTCCTCAAGAGACCCAGTACTTC. Full variable domain (rest looked up from reference TRBV7-7 and TRBJ2-5): GAGVSQSPRYKVTKRGQDVTLRCDPISSHATLYWYQQALGQGPEFLTYFNYEAQPDKSGLPSDRFSAERPEGSISTLTIQRTEQRDSAMYRCASSLEAGPQETQYFGPGTRLLVL.

The V and J genes are TRBV27 and TRBJ2-2, with a weak D call TRBD1 (6 bases). The CDR3 covers 16 residues. Germline CDR1 is MNHEY and CDR2 is SMNVEV (reference sequence). V was clipped by 8 bases and J by 5 bases, with 21 bases between them. CDR3 residues: CASEGRGPRGTGELFF. CDR3 nucleotide sequence: TGTGCCAGCGAGGGTCGCGGACCCAGGGGTACCGGGGAGCTGTTTTTT.